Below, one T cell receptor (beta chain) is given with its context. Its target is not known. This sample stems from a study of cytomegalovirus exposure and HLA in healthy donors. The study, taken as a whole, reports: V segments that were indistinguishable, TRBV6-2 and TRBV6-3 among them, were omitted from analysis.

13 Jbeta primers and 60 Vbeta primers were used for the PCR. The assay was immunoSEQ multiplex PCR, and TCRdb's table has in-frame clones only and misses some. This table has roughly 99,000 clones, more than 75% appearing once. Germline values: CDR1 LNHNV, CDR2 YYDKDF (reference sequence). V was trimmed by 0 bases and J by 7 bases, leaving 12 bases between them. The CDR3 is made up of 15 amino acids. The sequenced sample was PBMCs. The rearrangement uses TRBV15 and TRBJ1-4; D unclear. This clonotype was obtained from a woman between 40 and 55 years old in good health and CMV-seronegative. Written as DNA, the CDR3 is TGTGCCACCAGCAGAGATAAGACTTCGGGTGAAAAACTGTTTTTT. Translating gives CATSRDKTSGEKLFF.